This TCR beta chain emerged from a study of T cell changes during pregnancy in multiple sclerosis. V lost 2 bases and J 1 base, leaving 5 bases between the germline ends. This CDR3 contains 13 residues. Looked up from germline, CDR1 is ENHRY and CDR2 is SYGVKD. Generated by immunoSEQ multiplex PCR, the TCRdb table keeps only in-frame clones and is missing some. Of roughly 61,000 clones in the sample, roughly 94% were seen once. The chain carries TRBV10-3 and TRBJ1-1; D not resolved. Sequencing used CD8+ T cells from peripheral blood mononuclear cells, obtained after pregnancy. The TCR comes from a female donor with multiple sclerosis, enrolled in a pregnancy study. CDR3 amino acids: CAISETGNTEAFF. DNA of the CDR3: TGTGCCATCAGTGAGACGGGGAACACTGAAGCTTTCTTT.